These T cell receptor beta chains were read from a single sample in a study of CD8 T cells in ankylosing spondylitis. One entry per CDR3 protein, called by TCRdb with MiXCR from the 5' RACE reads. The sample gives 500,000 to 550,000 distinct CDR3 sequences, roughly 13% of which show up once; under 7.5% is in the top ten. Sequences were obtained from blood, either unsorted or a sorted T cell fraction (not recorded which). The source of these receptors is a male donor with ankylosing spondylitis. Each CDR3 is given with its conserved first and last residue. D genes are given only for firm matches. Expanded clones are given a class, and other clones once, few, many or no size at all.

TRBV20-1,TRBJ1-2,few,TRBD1,CSASRGQGYGYTF,TGCAGTGCTAGCCGAGGACAGGGCTATGGCTACACCTTC
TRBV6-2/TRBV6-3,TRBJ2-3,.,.,CASSGRGGRAQYF,TGTGCCAGCAGTGGCCGTGGGGGAAGAGCGCAGTATTTT
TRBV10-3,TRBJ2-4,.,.,CAISDMVLAKNIQYF,TGTGCCATCAGTGATATGGTCTTGGCCAAAAACATTCAGTACTTC
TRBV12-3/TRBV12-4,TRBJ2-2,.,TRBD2,CASSRTSGRHTGELFF,TGTGCCAGCAGTCGGACTAGCGGGAGGCACACCGGGGAGCTGTTTTTT
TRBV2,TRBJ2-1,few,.,CASTSEQFF,TGTGCCAGCACTTCAGAGCAGTTCTTC
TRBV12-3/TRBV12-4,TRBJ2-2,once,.,CASTYYRSRVAGELFF,TGTGCCAGCACCTACTACCGTTCGAGGGTAGCCGGGGAGCTGTTTTTT
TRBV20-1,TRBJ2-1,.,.,CSASTDPGIQQFF,TGCAGTGCTAGTACGGACCCAGGTATACAGCAGTTCTTC
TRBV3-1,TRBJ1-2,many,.,CASSQGNYGYTF,TGTGCCAGCAGCCAGGGGAACTATGGCTACACCTTC
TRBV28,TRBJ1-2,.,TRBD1,CASSLLPGQGGGYTF,TGTGCCAGCAGTTTGCTTCCGGGACAGGGGGGTGGCTACACCTTC
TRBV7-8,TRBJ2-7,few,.,CASSLGGGTLYEQYF,TGTGCCAGCAGCTTAGGGGGAGGCACCCTCTACGAGCAGTACTTC
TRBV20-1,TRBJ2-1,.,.,CGPTPRSYEQFF,TGCGGCCCTACCCCCCGGAGCTATGAGCAGTTCTTC
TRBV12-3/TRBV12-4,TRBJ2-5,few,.,CASSDLRGTQETQYF,TGTGCCAGCAGTGACCTGAGGGGGACCCAAGAGACCCAGTACTTC
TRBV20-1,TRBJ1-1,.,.,CSARDGIGGRTEAFF,TGCAGTGCTAGAGATGGTATTGGAGGGAGGACTGAAGCTTTCTTT
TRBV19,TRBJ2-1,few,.,CANQGQGEQFF,TGTGCCAATCAGGGGCAGGGTGAGCAGTTCTTC
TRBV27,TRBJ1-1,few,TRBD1,CASRRQGNTEAFF,TGTGCCAGCAGGAGACAGGGTAACACTGAAGCTTTCTTT
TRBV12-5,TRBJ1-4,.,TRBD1,CASGLIGTGKEKLFF,TGTGCTAGTGGTTTGATCGGGACAGGGAAGGAAAAACTGTTTTTT
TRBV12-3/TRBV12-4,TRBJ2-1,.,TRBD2,CASRKIAGDEQFF,TGTGCCAGCAGGAAAATAGCGGGAGATGAGCAGTTCTTC
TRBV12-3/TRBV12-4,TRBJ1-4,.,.,CARVGSGNEKLFF,TGTGCCCGTGTGGGGTCGGGTAATGAAAAACTGTTTTTT
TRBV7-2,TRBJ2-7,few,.,CASSPLAYEQYF,TGTGCCAGCAGCCCGCTAGCCTACGAGCAGTACTTC
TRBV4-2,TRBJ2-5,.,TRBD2,CASSHPGTSGRETQYF,TGTGCCAGCAGCCATCCCGGGACTAGCGGGCGGGAGACCCAGTACTTC
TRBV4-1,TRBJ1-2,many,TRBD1,CASSQAGTANYGYTF,TGCGCCAGCAGCCAAGCCGGGACAGCTAACTATGGCTACACCTTC
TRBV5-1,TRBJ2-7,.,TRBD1,CASSLDGQGRSEQYF,TGCGCCAGCAGCTTGGATGGACAGGGGAGGTCCGAGCAGTACTTC
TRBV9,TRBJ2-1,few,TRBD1,CASSVVSGQGNEQFF,TGTGCCAGCAGCGTAGTATCGGGACAGGGGAATGAGCAGTTCTTC
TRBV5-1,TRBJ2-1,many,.,CASSSDFTTLGEQFF,TGCGCCAGCAGCTCGGACTTCACTACTTTAGGTGAGCAGTTCTTC
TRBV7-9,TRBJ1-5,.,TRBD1,CASSLAGTGRQPQHF,TGTGCCAGCAGCTTAGCGGGGACAGGTCGGCAGCCCCAGCATTTT
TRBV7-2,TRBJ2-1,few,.,CASSLGQHQNNEQFF,TGTGCCAGCAGCTTAGGGCAGCACCAAAACAATGAGCAGTTCTTC
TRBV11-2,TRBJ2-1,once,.,CASSFGHSEQFF,TGTGCCAGCAGCTTTGGACATTCTGAGCAGTTCTTC
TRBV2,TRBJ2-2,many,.,CASEGLAQTGELFF,TGTGCCAGCGAGGGCCTGGCGCAGACCGGGGAGCTGTTTTTT
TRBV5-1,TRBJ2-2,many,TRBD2,CASSLTQGGLAGGPNTGELFF,TGCGCCAGCAGCCTAACCCAAGGAGGACTAGCGGGAGGGCCCAACACCGGGGAGCTGTTTTTT
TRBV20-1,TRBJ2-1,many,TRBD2,CSGASGRSYNEQFF,TGCAGTGGGGCTAGCGGGAGGTCCTACAATGAGCAGTTCTTC
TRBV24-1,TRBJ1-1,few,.,CATSDVGPNTEAFF,TGTGCCACCAGTGATGTCGGGCCCAACACTGAAGCTTTCTTT
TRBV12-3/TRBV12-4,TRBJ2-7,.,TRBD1,CASSAQQGALGQYF,TGTGCCAGCAGTGCTCAACAGGGGGCCCTTGGGCAGTACTTC
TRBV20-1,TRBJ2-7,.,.,CSASSDRYEQYF,TGCAGTGCTAGTTCGGATAGGTACGAGCAGTACTTC
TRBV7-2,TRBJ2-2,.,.,CASSLEGLANTGELFF,TGTGCCAGCAGCTTAGAAGGGCTAGCCAACACCGGGGAGCTGTTTTTT
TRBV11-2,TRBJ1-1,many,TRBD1,CASSHTGALWGTEAFF,TGTGCCAGCAGCCATACAGGGGCCCTTTGGGGCACTGAAGCTTTCTTT
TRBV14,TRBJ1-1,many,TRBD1,CASSRGQGHSMNTEAFF,TGTGCCAGCAGCCGGGGACAGGGACATTCTATGAACACTGAAGCTTTCTTT
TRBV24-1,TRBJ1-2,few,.,CATSEAFEGYTF,TGTGCCACCAGTGAGGCCTTTGAGGGCTACACCTTC
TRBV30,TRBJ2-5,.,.,CAWGYQETQYF,TGTGCCTGGGGCTACCAAGAGACCCAGTACTTC
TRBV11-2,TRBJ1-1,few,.,CASSHSDLNTEAFF,TGTGCCAGCAGCCATTCCGACCTGAACACTGAAGCTTTCTTT
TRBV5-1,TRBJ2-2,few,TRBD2,CASSLVPSGNTGELFF,TGCGCCAGCAGCTTGGTTCCTAGCGGCAACACCGGGGAGCTGTTTTTT
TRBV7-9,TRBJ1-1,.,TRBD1,CASSSNLGTENTEAFF,TGTGCCAGCAGCTCGAACTTAGGGACAGAGAACACTGAAGCTTTCTTT